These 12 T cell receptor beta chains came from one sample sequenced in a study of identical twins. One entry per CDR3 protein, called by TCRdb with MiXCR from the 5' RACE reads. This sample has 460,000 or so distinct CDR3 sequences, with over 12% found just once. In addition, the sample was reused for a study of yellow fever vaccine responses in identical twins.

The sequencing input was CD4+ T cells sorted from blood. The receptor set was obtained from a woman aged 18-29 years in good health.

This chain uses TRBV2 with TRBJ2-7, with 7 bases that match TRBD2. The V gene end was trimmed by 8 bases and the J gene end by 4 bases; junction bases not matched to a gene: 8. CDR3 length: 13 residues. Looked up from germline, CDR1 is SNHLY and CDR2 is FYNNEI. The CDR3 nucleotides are TGTGCCAGCGTCCGGGACTATGGATACGAGCAGTACTTC. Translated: CASVRDYGYEQYF.

CDR3 DNA sequence: TGTGCCAGCAGCTTGACCGGGACTAGCGGGAGTAGGTCCTACAATGAGCAGTTCTTC. Amino acid sequence: CASSLTGTSGSRSYNEQFF. This sequence joins TRBV5-4 and TRBJ2-1, with TRBD2 matching 14 bases. The CDR3 sequence is 19 residues long. The germline gives CDR1 SGHNT, CDR2 YYREEE (reference sequence). The trim removed 1 base at V and 1 base at J, leaving 7 bases unmatched.

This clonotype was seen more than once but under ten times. CDR3 sequence reads: CASSDSFPDTQYF. CDR3 sequence (DNA): TGTGCCAGCAGTGACTCTTTCCCAGATACGCAGTATTTT. The rearrangement uses TRBV6-4 and TRBJ2-3; D is ambiguous. Germline V gene lookup returns CDR1 MRHNA and CDR2 SNTAGT. This CDR3 comprises 13 residues. Trimming stripped 0 bases from V and 4 bases from J, with 5 bases between.

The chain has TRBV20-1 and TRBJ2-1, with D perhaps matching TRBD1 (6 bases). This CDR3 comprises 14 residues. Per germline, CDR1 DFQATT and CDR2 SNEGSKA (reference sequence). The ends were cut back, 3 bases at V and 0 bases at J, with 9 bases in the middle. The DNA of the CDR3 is TGCAGTGCTAGGAGACAGGTCTCCTACAATGAGCAGTTCTTC. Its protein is CSARRQVSYNEQFF.

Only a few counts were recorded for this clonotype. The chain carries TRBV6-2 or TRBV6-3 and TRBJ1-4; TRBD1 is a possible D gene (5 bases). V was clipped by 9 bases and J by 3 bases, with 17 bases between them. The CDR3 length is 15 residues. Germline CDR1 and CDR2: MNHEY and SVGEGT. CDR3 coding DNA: TGTGCCAGTAGGGGACCGGGGAAGCCTAATGAAAAACTGTTTTTT. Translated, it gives CASRGPGKPNEKLFF.

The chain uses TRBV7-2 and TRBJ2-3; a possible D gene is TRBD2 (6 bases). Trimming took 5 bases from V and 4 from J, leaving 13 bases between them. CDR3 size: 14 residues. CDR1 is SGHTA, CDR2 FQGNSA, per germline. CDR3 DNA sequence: TGTGCCAGCAGCGCGCGGGCGGGGCCAGATACGCAGTATTTT. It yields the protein CASSARAGPDTQYF.

As DNA, the CDR3 is TGTGCCAGCAGCCCTAAAGAGACTAGCGGGGGGGACGAGCAGTACTTC. Translated, it gives CASSPKETSGGDEQYF. The chain is built from TRBV3-1 and TRBJ2-7, with 14 bases lining up with TRBD2. V trimming: 4 bases; J trimming: 5 bases; junction bases outside the gene matches: 7. The CDR3 consists of 16 residues. The germline gives CDR1 LGHDT, CDR2 YNNKEL (reference sequence).

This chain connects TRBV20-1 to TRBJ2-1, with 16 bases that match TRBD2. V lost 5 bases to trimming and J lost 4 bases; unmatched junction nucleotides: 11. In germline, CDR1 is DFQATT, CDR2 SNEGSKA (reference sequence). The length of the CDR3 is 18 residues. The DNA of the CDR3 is TGCAGTGCTGGCATGGGGACTAGCGGGAGGGCCGGGTACAATGAGCAGTTCTTC. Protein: CSAGMGTSGRAGYNEQFF.

The CDR3 reads CASSFRDSMLAKNIQYF. The CDR3, as DNA: TGTGCCAGTAGTTTCCGGGACAGTATGTTAGCCAAAAACATTCAGTACTTC. The rearrangement joins TRBV19 to TRBJ2-4; 7 bases are a match to TRBD1. The germline V gene encodes CDR1 LNHDA and CDR2 SQIVND (reference sequence). With 5 bases clipped from V and 0 bases from J, the junction kept 10 bases outside the gene matches. This CDR3 comprises 17 residues.

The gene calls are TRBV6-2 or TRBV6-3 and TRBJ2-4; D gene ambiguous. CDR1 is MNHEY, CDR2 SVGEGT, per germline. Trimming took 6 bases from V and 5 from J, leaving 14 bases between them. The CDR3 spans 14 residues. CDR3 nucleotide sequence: TGTGCCAGCAGCCCCAGCCAGGACCAAAACATTCAGTACTTC. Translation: CASSPSQDQNIQYF.

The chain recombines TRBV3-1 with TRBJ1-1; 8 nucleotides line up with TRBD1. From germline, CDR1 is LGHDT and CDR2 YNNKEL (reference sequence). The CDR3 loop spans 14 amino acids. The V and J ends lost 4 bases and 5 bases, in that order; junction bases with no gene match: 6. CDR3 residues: CASSPRTGSTEAFF. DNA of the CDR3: TGTGCCAGCAGCCCCCGGACAGGGAGTACTGAAGCTTTCTTT.

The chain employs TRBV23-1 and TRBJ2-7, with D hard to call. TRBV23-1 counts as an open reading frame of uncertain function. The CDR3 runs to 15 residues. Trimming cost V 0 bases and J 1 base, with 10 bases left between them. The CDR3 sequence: CASSQSDTTSYEQYF. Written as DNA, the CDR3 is TGCGCCAGCAGTCAATCAGATACCACGTCCTACGAGCAGTACTTC.